Below, 9 T cell receptor beta chains from the same sample are listed, as sequenced in a study of shared clonotypes between healthy human individuals (dated by TCRdb to 2020 to 2021). Libraries were made using the immunoSEQ multiplex PCR assay. TCRdb took over this immuneACCESS table, retaining in-frame rearrangements with V and J assigned. Such tables are incomplete; in checked studies, under half of the missing clones stem from an unresolved V gene, and the remainder is unexplained. The sample table shows 1,500,000 or so clones, and around 98.5% are seen once. The top ten clonotypes cover approximately 0.4% of the sample. Source material: naive CD4+ T cells sorted from blood. The meaning of the sample's cell subset or site label: CD45RA+ positively selected. These receptors were taken from a man aged 25 to 40 in good health.

V and J are TRBV4-3 and TRBJ1-5, with unresolved D. The CDR3 contains 13 residues. The germline V and J ends were trimmed by 4 bases and 5 bases, with 9 bases remaining between them. Germline V lookup: CDR1 LGHNA, CDR2 YSLEER. CDR3 sequence (DNA): TGCGCCAGCAGCCCCGGCCCCCATCAGCCCCAGCATTTT. It encodes CASSPGPHQPQHF.

The chain uses TRBV28 and TRBJ2-1; unclear D gene. The CDR3 extends over 13 amino acids. Looked up from germline, CDR1 is MDHEN and CDR2 is SYDVKM. V gave up 4 bases and J gave up 10 bases, with 14 bases separating them. The DNA of the CDR3 is TGTGCCAGCAGTTCGTCCGCCCCCGGGGAGCAGTTCTTC. Translating it yields CASSSSAPGEQFF.

The chain couples TRBV6-1 to TRBJ2-5; tentatively, D is TRBD2 (5 bases). V was shortened by 1 base and J by 2 bases, with 11 bases between the two germline ends. CDR1 is MNHNS and CDR2 is SASEGT in the germline V gene. CDR3 length: 15 residues. The CDR3 DNA sequence: TGTGCCAGCAGTGAAGGGGCGGGCAGACAAGAGACCCAGTACTTC. Translated: CASSEGAGRQETQYF.

In DNA, the CDR3 is TGCGCCAGCAGTGCGGTCGCGGGGGGCGCGAACACCGGGGAGCTGTTTTTT. It translates to CASSAVAGGANTGELFF. This chain links TRBV10-2 with TRBJ2-2; 8 bases fit TRBD2. The CDR3 has 17 amino acids. After removal of 4 bases from V and 0 bases from J, the junction contained 7 bases not matched to a gene. Germline V gives CDR1 WSHSY, CDR2 SAAADI.

V usage is TRBV5-4 and J usage is TRBJ2-1; 9 positions match TRBD1. The germline V gene encodes CDR1 SGHNT and CDR2 YYREEE (reference sequence). The CDR3 runs 16 residues. Germline trimming cut 4 bases from V and 5 bases from J; bases unmatched to any gene: 10. This CDR3 is CASSRTGGQGNNEQFF. As DNA, the CDR3 is TGTGCCAGCAGCCGGACGGGGGGACAGGGTAACAATGAGCAGTTCTTC.

The chain is built from TRBV28 and TRBJ1-5; D might be TRBD1 (6 bases). This CDR3 region has 14 residues. CDR1 and CDR2 (germline): MDHEN, SYDVKM. The V end was cut by 6 bases, the J end by 4 bases, with 13 bases between. The CDR3 loop is CASSQGRENQPQHF. CDR3 sequence (DNA): TGTGCCAGCAGCCAGGGGAGGGAGAATCAGCCCCAGCATTTT.

The CDR3 sequence: CASSLGRTVWSPQHF. The CDR3 DNA reads TGTGCCAGCAGTTTAGGGAGGACGGTGTGGTCGCCCCAGCATTTT. The gene calls are TRBV28 and TRBJ1-5; no reliable D call. The CDR3 runs 15 residues. Trimming cost V 2 bases and J 9 bases, with 17 bases left between them. Germline V gene lookup returns CDR1 MDHEN and CDR2 SYDVKM.

The chain uses TRBV6-5 and TRBJ2-7, with D possibly TRBD2 on 5 matching bases. Germline assignment: CDR1 MNHEY and CDR2 SVGAGI. Trimming cost V 4 bases and J 5 bases, with 12 bases left between them. This CDR3 comprises 13 residues. CDR3 nucleotides: TGTGCCAGCAGTTTGTATCCGGAGGACGAGCAGTACTTC. Translated: CASSLYPEDEQYF.

V gene TRBV28 combines with J gene TRBJ2-7; TRBD1 aligns across 8 bases. Germline V gives CDR1 MDHEN, CDR2 SYDVKM. Trimming took 3 bases from V and 2 from J; bases not matched to a gene: 6. There are 15 residues in the CDR3. This CDR3 is CASSLETGVPYEQYF. The DNA of the CDR3 is TGTGCCAGCAGTTTGGAGACAGGGGTGCCCTACGAGCAGTACTTC.